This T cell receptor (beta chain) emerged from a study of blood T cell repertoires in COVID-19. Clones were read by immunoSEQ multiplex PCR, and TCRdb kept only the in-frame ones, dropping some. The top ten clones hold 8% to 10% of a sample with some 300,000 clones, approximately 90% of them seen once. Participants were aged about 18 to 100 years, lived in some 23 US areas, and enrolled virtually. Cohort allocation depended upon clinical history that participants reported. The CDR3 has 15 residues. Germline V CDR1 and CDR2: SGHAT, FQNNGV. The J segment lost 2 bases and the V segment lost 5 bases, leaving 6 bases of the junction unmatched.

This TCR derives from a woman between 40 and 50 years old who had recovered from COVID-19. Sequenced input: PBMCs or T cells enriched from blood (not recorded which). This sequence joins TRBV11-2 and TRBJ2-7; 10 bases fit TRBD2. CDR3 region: CASSTTSGPTYEQYF. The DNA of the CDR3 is TGTGCCAGCAGCACGACTAGCGGGCCCACCTACGAGCAGTACTTC.